These T cell receptor beta chains were read from a single sample in a study of shared clonotypes between healthy human individuals. Only in-frame clones appear in the TCRdb table, and some are missing; sequencing was by immunoSEQ multiplex PCR. This table has some 1,600,000 clones, approximately 98% appearing once. Specimen: naive CD4+ T cells sorted from blood. These receptors originate from a man aged 25 to 40 in good health. Both conserved end residues are part of each CDR3. D genes are given only for firm matches. Not all rows give a size; the values are once, few, many and, for expanded clones, a class.

V	size	D	J	DNA	CDR3
TRBV14	NA	TRBD1	TRBJ1-2	TGTGCCAGCAGCCGACAGGGGGCCTATGGCTACACCTTC	CASSRQGAYGYTF
TRBV9	NA	TRBD1	TRBJ1-5	TGTGCCAGCAGCGCCGACAGGGAGGATGGGCCCCAGCATTTT	CASSADREDGPQHF
TRBV5-1	NA	NA	TRBJ1-1	TGCGCCAGCACCCGGGGAAGCGGAAACACTGAAGCTTTCTTT	CASTRGSGNTEAFF
TRBV19	NA	TRBD1	TRBJ2-5	TGTGCCAGTAGGACAGGGAAGGGGACCCAGTACTTC	CASRTGKGTQYF
TRBV11-2	NA	TRBD2	TRBJ2-7	TGTGCCAGCAGCCCTGGACTAGCGAACTACGAGCAGTACTTC	CASSPGLANYEQYF
TRBV7-9	NA	TRBD1	TRBJ2-1	TGTGCCAGCAGCTCAAAATTGACAGGGGTATCCTACAATGAGCAGTTCTTC	CASSSKLTGVSYNEQFF
TRBV5-1	NA	TRBD2	TRBJ2-2	TGCGCCAGCAGGAATCCGGGACTAGCGGGGGCCGGGGAGCTGTTTTTT	CASRNPGLAGAGELFF
TRBV5-1	NA	NA	TRBJ2-7	TGCGCCAGCAGCTTTCAGCCGGGTTTTCCTTACGAGCAGTACTTC	CASSFQPGFPYEQYF
TRBV7-3	NA	NA	TRBJ2-7	TGTGCCAGCAGCGACGTCGGGGGGACAACCTACTACGAGCAGTACTTC	CASSDVGGTTYYEQYF
TRBV7-6	NA	TRBD1	TRBJ2-5	TGTGCCAGCAGCTTAACCGGACAGGGTCGAGAGACCCAGTACTTC	CASSLTGQGRETQYF
TRBV27	few	NA	TRBJ2-6	TGTGCCAGCAGTTTAATCTCTGGGGCCAACGTCCTGACTTTC	CASSLISGANVLTF
TRBV9	NA	TRBD1	TRBJ2-5	TGTGCCAGCAGCGCTCATTCCGGGACAGGGGCCTTTCAAGAGACCCAGTACTTC	CASSAHSGTGAFQETQYF
TRBV5-1	NA	TRBD2	TRBJ2-5	TGCGCCAGCAGTAAGGCGGTACTCCGACTAGCGGGGTGGGAGACCCAGTACTTC	CASSKAVLRLAGWETQYF
TRBV6-5	NA	NA	TRBJ2-2	TGTGCCAGCACCCGGACCGGGGAGCTGTTTTTT	CASTRTGELFF
TRBV15	NA	TRBD1	TRBJ1-5	TGTGCCACCAGCAGAGTGCCCCCAGGGGGGAGCAATCAGCCCCAGCATTTT	CATSRVPPGGSNQPQHF
TRBV18	NA	TRBD1	TRBJ2-1	TGTGCCAGCTCACCACGGGGACAGACATACAATGAGCAGTTCTTC	CASSPRGQTYNEQFF
TRBV9	NA	NA	TRBJ2-7	TGTGCCAGCAGCCAGGGGCCCACCTACGAGCAGTACTTC	CASSQGPTYEQYF
TRBV11-1	NA	NA	TRBJ1-1	TGTGCCACTCAACCCGGGGCAGGGGTGAACACTGAAGCTTTCTTT	CATQPGAGVNTEAFF
TRBV20-1	NA	NA	TRBJ2-7	TGCAGTGGTATAGACAACTACGAGCAGTACTTC	CSGIDNYEQYF
TRBV7-2	once	TRBD2	TRBJ2-1	TGTGCCAGCAGCAGAGGACTAGTTGACTACAATGAGCAGTTCTTC	CASSRGLVDYNEQFF
TRBV10-3	NA	TRBD1	TRBJ1-3	TGTGCCATCACCGCCAGGACAGGGGGGGCCCTCTCTGGAAACACCATATATTTT	CAITARTGGALSGNTIYF
TRBV10-3	NA	TRBD1	TRBJ1-2	TGTGCCATCAGTGCGATGGGACAGAACTATGGCTACACCTTC	CAISAMGQNYGYTF
TRBV6-1	NA	NA	TRBJ1-5	TGTGCCAGCAGGGGAGACTTAAGCAATCAGCCCCAGCATTTT	CASRGDLSNQPQHF
TRBV6-1	once	NA	TRBJ1-2	TGTGCCAGCAGTGAAGCCCCGACTGGGCCCGGCTACACCTTC	CASSEAPTGPGYTF
TRBV29-1	NA	NA	TRBJ1-5	TGCAGCGTTCAGGGGATGGGGAATCAGCCCCAGCATTTT	CSVQGMGNQPQHF
TRBV11-3	NA	TRBD2	TRBJ2-3	TGTGCCAGCAGCCCCGGACTAGCGGGAGTCACAGATACGCAGTATTTT	CASSPGLAGVTDTQYF
TRBV15	NA	TRBD1	TRBJ1-5	TGTGCCACCAGCAGAGAGACAGGGATAAACAATCAGCCCCAGCATTTT	CATSRETGINNQPQHF
TRBV18	once	TRBD1	TRBJ2-7	TGTGCCAGCTCATTGGCTCCGGGACAGTCCTACGAGCAGTACTTC	CASSLAPGQSYEQYF
TRBV19	once	NA	TRBJ2-1	TGTGCCAGTAGTATGTTGGGATTGGGTTTGCAGCAGTTCTTC	CASSMLGLGLQQFF
TRBV18	NA	TRBD1	TRBJ2-7	TGTGCCAGCTCACCAAGACAGGGGAGCTCCTACGAGCAGTACTTC	CASSPRQGSSYEQYF
TRBV6-1	NA	NA	TRBJ2-1	TGTGCCAGCAGGCGGGACTTGGGTGATGAGCAGTTCTTC	CASRRDLGDEQFF
TRBV5-6	NA	TRBD1	TRBJ2-7	TGTGCCAGCAGCTTGGGGACAGGGGTCGGCCAGCAGTACTTC	CASSLGTGVGQQYF
TRBV2	NA	NA	TRBJ2-3	TGTGCCAGCACTCCACAGGGGGGGACAGATACGCAGTATTTT	CASTPQGGTDTQYF
TRBV15	once	TRBD1	TRBJ2-7	TGTGCCACCAGCCGGACAGGGGGCGCGTACGAGCAGTACTTC	CATSRTGGAYEQYF
TRBV15	NA	NA	TRBJ2-1	TGTGCCACCAGCACTGGTCCGACAAATTACAATGAGCAGTTCTTC	CATSTGPTNYNEQFF
TRBV6-5	NA	TRBD2	TRBJ2-7	TGTGCCAGCAGTTACTCGAGTCTAGCGGAACGCTACGAGCAGTACTTC	CASSYSSLAERYEQYF
TRBV6-5	NA	NA	TRBJ2-3	TGTGCCAGCAGTTCCCGTCGACTGTCTAGCACAGATACGCAGTATTTT	CASSSRRLSSTDTQYF
TRBV29-1	once	TRBD1	TRBJ1-2	TGCAGCGTTGAAGAAACCGGACAGGGATTTAATGGCTACACCTTC	CSVEETGQGFNGYTF
TRBV28	NA	NA	TRBJ1-1	TGTGCCAGCAGTCCGCAGTTAGGTCCTGAAGCTTTCTTT	CASSPQLGPEAFF
TRBV15	NA	NA	TRBJ2-7	TGTGCCACCAGCAGAGGGCACGTTCAGAGCTCCTACGAGCAGTACTTC	CATSRGHVQSSYEQYF
TRBV2	NA	TRBD1	TRBJ2-2	TGTGCCAGCAACCTGGGACAGGGCGTAGGGGCGCTGTTTTTT	CASNLGQGVGALFF
TRBV28	NA	NA	TRBJ2-7	TGTGCCAGCAGTTTAAGACCTCACGAGCAGTACTTC	CASSLRPHEQYF